This entry concerns a single T cell receptor (beta chain). The CDR3 consists of 14 residues. Losses at the gene ends were 2 bases for V and 1 base for J; bases not matched to a gene: 0. CDR1 SGHTA and CDR2 FQGTGA come from the germline V gene. This specimen comes from a study of shared clonotypes between healthy human individuals. TCRdb's table, derived via immunoSEQ multiplex PCR, lists solely in-frame clones and lacks some. There are roughly 1 million clones in the sample; around 74% occur only once, and about 1.5% lies in the top ten. The TCR sequence derives from a man aged 18 to 29 in good health. The sample was memory CD4+ T cells sorted from blood. Subset denoted: CD45RA-negative fraction. J is TRBJ2-5 and V is TRBV7-3; 8 bases map to TRBD2. CDR3 in DNA: TGTGCCAGCAGCTTAGGGACTAGCCAAGAGACCCAGTACTTC. Translated, it gives CASSLGTSQETQYF.